This T cell receptor beta chain was found in a study of cytomegalovirus exposure and HLA in healthy donors. All donors participated as healthy donors of bone marrow. The V and J ends lost 3 bases and 0 bases, in that order; junction bases with no gene match: 7. The CDR3 has 17 amino acids. Per germline, CDR1 SEHNR and CDR2 FQNEAQ (reference sequence). The PCR made use of 60 Vbeta and 13 Jbeta primers. TCRdb's copy holds only in-frame clones and misses some; the assay was immunoSEQ multiplex PCR. The repertoire holds roughly 180,000 clones, with around 74% as singletons. The sequence was obtained from a male donor in good health and CMV-seronegative. The source material was PBMCs. V and J are TRBV7-9 and TRBJ2-1; 8 bases fit TRBD2. The CDR3 here is CASSFSLAGSSYNEQFF. The CDR3 bases are TGTGCCAGCAGCTTTTCGCTAGCGGGTAGCTCCTACAATGAGCAGTTCTTC. The full variable domain, completed using reference TRBV7-9 and TRBJ2-1, is DTGVSQNPRHKITKRGQNVTFRCDPISEHNRLYWYRQTLGQGPEFLTYFQNEAQLEKSRLLSDRFSAERPKGSFSTLEIQRTEQGDSAMYLCASSFSLAGSSYNEQFFGPGTRLTVL.